This is a list of T cell receptor beta chains from one sample in a study of T cell repertoires in cytomegalovirus infection. MiXCR, run by TCRdb on the reads, gives a single entry per CDR3 protein. The sample has 650,000 to 900,000 distinct CDR3 sequences, almost 30% seen once; the top ten hold under 15%. These receptors' targets are unknown. Here the sequenced sample was cultured CD8+ T cells from PBMCs, taken from culture after CMV antigen stimulation. The receptor set was obtained from a human donor in good health (CMV status not recorded). Some clones in this sample may be carry-over from other donors' samples. Both conserved end residues are part of each CDR3. The order of the fields is D gene, clone size, J gene, V gene, CDR3 protein, CDR3 DNA. D genes are given only for firm matches. A row's size may be missing; if present it is once, few, many or a size class.

>NA|NA|TRBJ1-1|TRBV29-1
CSVVGVGTEAFF
TGCAGCGTTGTAGGGGTGGGCACTGAAGCTTTCTTT
>NA|many|TRBJ2-3|TRBV2
CASSEARQGLDTQYF
TGTGCCAGCAGTGAAGCGAGGCAGGGACTAGATACGCAGTATTTT
>NA|many|TRBJ1-1|TRBV7-6
CASSFLSPGRNTEAFF
TGTGCCAGCAGCTTCCTTAGCCCAGGGAGGAACACTGAAGCTTTCTTT
>TRBD1|NA|TRBJ2-3|TRBV13
CASSARGGPRTDTQYF
TGTGCCAGCAGCGCTAGAGGGGGCCCTCGCACAGATACGCAGTATTTT
>TRBD2|few|TRBJ2-5|TRBV10-3
CAIRQRGGPETQYF
TGTGCCATCAGGCAGCGGGGGGGCCCGGAGACCCAGTACTTC
>NA|few|TRBJ2-1|TRBV7-6
CASSSRPDRDYYNEQFF
TGTGCCAGCAGCTCCCGACCGGACAGGGACTACTACAATGAGCAGTTCTTC
>NA|NA|TRBJ2-2|TRBV4-3
CASSQYTAAPRPNTGELFF
TGCGCCAGCAGCCAATATACCGCGGCTCCGAGGCCGAACACCGGGGAGCTGTTTTTT
>TRBD2|few|TRBJ2-3|TRBV6-2/TRBV6-3
CASSYSTSGGLDTQYF
TGTGCCAGCAGTTACTCGACTAGCGGGGGCCTAGATACGCAGTATTTT
>TRBD2|NA|TRBJ2-5|TRBV10-3
CAISESRLAGGQETQYF
TGTGCCATCAGTGAATCCAGGCTAGCGGGGGGGCAAGAGACCCAGTACTTC
>NA|NA|TRBJ1-6|TRBV12-5
CASGFFQGDNSPLHF
TGTGCTAGTGGTTTTTTCCAGGGTGATAATTCACCCCTCCACTTT
>NA|NA|TRBJ2-3|TRBV24-1
CATGAGRTDTQYF
TGTGCCACCGGGGCAGGGCGCACAGATACGCAGTATTTT
>NA|NA|TRBJ2-6|TRBV10-3
CAIRSRPNGANVLTF
TGTGCCATCAGGTCCCGACCTAATGGGGCCAACGTCCTGACTTTC
>TRBD1|many|TRBJ1-5|TRBV12-3/TRBV12-4
CASSLGQGIQPQHF
TGTGCCAGCAGTTTGGGACAGGGGATCCAGCCCCAGCATTTT
>TRBD1|NA|TRBJ2-7|TRBV7-9
CASSSGTGVLYEQYF
TGTGCCAGCAGCTCGGGGACAGGGGTGTTATACGAGCAGTACTTC
>TRBD1|few|TRBJ2-2|TRBV27
CASTPSGQHNTGELFF
TGTGCCAGCACCCCTTCGGGACAGCATAACACCGGGGAGCTGTTTTTT
>NA|NA|TRBJ1-5|TRBV6-1
CASSEFGTPVSKPQHF
TGTGCCAGCAGTGAATTTGGGACCCCGGTCTCCAAACCCCAGCATTTT
>NA|NA|TRBJ1-2|TRBV25-1
CASSGSGYGYTF
TGTGCCAGCAGTGGATCCGGGTATGGCTACACCTTC
>TRBD1|many|TRBJ1-5|TRBV7-8
CASSLGQGYSNQPQHF
TGTGCCAGCAGCTTAGGACAGGGGTATAGCAATCAGCCCCAGCATTTT
>NA|NA|TRBJ1-3|TRBV10-3
CAIRMSQGSSGNTIYF
TGTGCCATCAGAATGTCCCAGGGGAGCTCTGGAAACACCATATATTTT
>NA|few|TRBJ1-4|TRBV7-8
CASKARGDEKLFF
TGTGCCAGCAAAGCCAGGGGAGACGAAAAACTGTTTTTT
>NA|few|TRBJ1-1|TRBV7-9
CASSLQGLRNTEAFF
TGTGCCAGCAGCCTCCAGGGACTCCGGAACACTGAAGCTTTCTTT
>TRBD2|few|TRBJ2-3|TRBV7-7
CASSLALAGNTDTQYF
TGTGCTAGCAGCTTAGCCTTAGCGGGCAACACAGATACGCAGTATTTT
>TRBD1|NA|TRBJ1-1|TRBV4-3
CASSRGTGGSEAFF
TGCGCCAGCAGCCGAGGGACAGGGGGCTCTGAAGCTTTCTTT
>TRBD1|NA|TRBJ2-2|TRBV7-6
CASSLSDRAYTGELFF
TGTGCCAGCAGCTTATCCGACAGGGCTTACACCGGGGAGCTGTTTTTT
>NA|many|TRBJ1-1|TRBV7-6
CASSFYPNKNTEAFF
TGTGCCAGCAGCTTCTACCCGAACAAGAACACTGAAGCTTTCTTT
>NA|many|TRBJ1-5|TRBV12-3/TRBV12-4
CASSGGSNQPQHF
TGTGCCAGCAGTGGGGGGTCCAATCAGCCCCAGCATTTT
>NA|few|TRBJ2-1|TRBV4-1
CASSTSRSNEQFF
TGCGCCAGCAGCACCTCGAGAAGTAATGAGCAGTTCTTC
>NA|many|TRBJ2-1|TRBV4-1
CASSQVRPNEQFF
TGCGCCAGCAGCCAAGTCCGTCCCAATGAGCAGTTCTTC
>NA|many|TRBJ1-1|TRBV7-2
CASNPGLRNTEAFF
TGTGCCAGCAACCCAGGGCTTAGAAACACTGAAGCTTTCTTT
>NA|NA|TRBJ2-1|TRBV6-1
CASSPTLYNEQFF
TGTGCCAGCAGTCCAACATTATACAATGAGCAGTTCTTC
>NA|few|TRBJ1-3|TRBV15
CATSRGTTAGNTIYF
TGTGCCACCAGCAGAGGGACTACGGCTGGAAACACCATATATTTT
>TRBD1|NA|TRBJ1-5|TRBV6-2/TRBV6-3
CASSSLRSDRGLSGGWPQHF
TGTGCCAGCAGTTCCCTGAGAAGCGACAGGGGGCTTTCCGGGGGGTGGCCCCAGCATTTT
>TRBD1|few|TRBJ2-3|TRBV28
CASSFDRGNTDTQYF
TGTGCCAGCAGCTTCGACAGGGGGAACACAGATACGCAGTATTTT
>NA|NA|TRBJ1-5|TRBV7-6
CASSSLDSSNQPQHF
TGTGCCAGCAGCTCCTTGGACAGTAGCAATCAGCCCCAGCATTTT
>NA|NA|TRBJ2-3|TRBV27
CASSTRRSGEFADTQYF
TGTGCCAGCAGTACCCGAAGATCAGGGGAATTCGCAGATACGCAGTATTTT
>NA|NA|TRBJ1-5|TRBV12-3/TRBV12-4
CASSLGPIHQPQHF
TGTGCCAGCAGTTTGGGGCCCATCCACCAGCCCCAGCATTTT
>NA|once|TRBJ1-5|TRBV14
CASSQLGGDQPQHF
TGTGCCAGCAGCCAACTAGGGGGAGATCAGCCCCAGCATTTT
>NA|few|TRBJ1-1|TRBV4-1
CASSPNRQTNTEAFF
TGCGCCAGCAGCCCCAACAGGCAGACGAACACTGAAGCTTTCTTT
>TRBD1|NA|TRBJ1-1|TRBV5-6
CASSSGQERVRYTEAFF
TGTGCCAGCAGCTCCGGACAGGAACGGGTCAGGTACACTGAAGCTTTCTTT
>TRBD2|NA|TRBJ2-1|TRBV6-1
CASRPSGGAHEQFF
TGTGCCAGCAGACCTAGCGGGGGGGCCCATGAGCAGTTCTTC
>NA|NA|TRBJ2-3|TRBV2
CASSEAERTTDTQYF
TGTGCCAGCAGTGAAGCCGAGAGGACTACAGATACGCAGTATTTT
>NA|few|TRBJ2-1|TRBV11-2
CASSLSVDSQNEQFF
TGTGCCAGCAGCTTATCCGTTGACAGTCAGAATGAGCAGTTCTTC
>TRBD1|NA|TRBJ1-2|TRBV25-1
CASSGQGRFTF
TGTGCCAGCAGCGGACAGGGACGGTTCACCTTC
>NA|NA|TRBJ1-1|TRBV7-9
CASTTNQGSPELEAFF
TGTGCCAGCACCACCAACCAGGGGTCCCCCGAGCTTGAAGCTTTCTTT
>TRBD2|NA|TRBJ2-1|TRBV10-2
CASSHPGLAGVYNEQFF
TGCGCCAGCAGTCATCCGGGACTAGCGGGGGTCTACAATGAGCAGTTCTTC
>TRBD1|NA|TRBJ1-4|TRBV5-1
CASSLSGTGNEKLFF
TGCGCCAGCAGCTTGTCCGGGACAGGGAATGAAAAACTGTTTTTT
>TRBD2|NA|TRBJ2-7|TRBV2
CASSSGTKSYEQYF
TGTGCCAGCAGTAGCGGGACGAAATCATACGAGCAGTACTTC
>NA|NA|TRBJ1-2|TRBV27
CASSPRGGGSYGYTF
TGTGCCAGCAGTCCCCGGGGGGGGGGTAGCTATGGCTACACCTTC
>NA|few|TRBJ1-1|TRBV6-2/TRBV6-3
CASSPTGIGAEAFF
TGTGCCAGCAGTCCCACAGGGATCGGCGCTGAAGCTTTCTTT
>TRBD1|NA|TRBJ1-1|TRBV27
CASSPRQGEGTEAFF
TGTGCCAGCAGTCCCCGACAGGGGGAGGGCACTGAAGCTTTCTTT
>NA|NA|TRBJ1-5|TRBV4-3
CASSQDMSTLYQPQHF
TGCGCCAGCAGCCAAGATATGAGCACACTATATCAGCCCCAGCATTTT
>TRBD2|few|TRBJ2-1|TRBV7-2
CASSFPASGGPYGEQFF
TGTGCCAGCAGCTTCCCGGCTAGCGGGGGGCCTTATGGTGAGCAGTTCTTC
>NA|few|TRBJ1-2|TRBV12-3/TRBV12-4
CASRPRGWVHNYGYTF
TGTGCCAGCCGACCCCGCGGTTGGGTCCATAACTATGGCTACACCTTC
>NA|NA|TRBJ1-1|TRBV7-6
CASSPDRINTEAFF
TGTGCCAGCAGCCCCGACAGGATTAACACTGAAGCTTTCTTT
>NA|NA|TRBJ2-7|TRBV13
CASSFGRSGGAYEQYF
TGTGCCAGCAGCTTTGGACGTTCAGGGGGGGCCTACGAGCAGTACTTC